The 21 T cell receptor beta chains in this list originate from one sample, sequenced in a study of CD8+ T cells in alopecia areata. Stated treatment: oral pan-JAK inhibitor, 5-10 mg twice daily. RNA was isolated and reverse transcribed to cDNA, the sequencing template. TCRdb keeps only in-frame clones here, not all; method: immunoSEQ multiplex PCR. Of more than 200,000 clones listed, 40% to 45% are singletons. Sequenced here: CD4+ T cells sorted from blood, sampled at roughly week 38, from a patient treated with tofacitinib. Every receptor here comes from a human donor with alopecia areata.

CDR3 residues: CAWSVRPSNEQFF. The CDR3 nucleotides are TGTGCCTGGAGTGTACGGCCCTCCAATGAGCAGTTCTTC. The chain employs TRBV30 and TRBJ2-1; D gene unclear. Trimming pared 0 bases from V and 6 bases from J, leaving 9 bases between. Germline CDR1 GTSNPN, CDR2 SVGIG (reference sequence). CDR3 length: 13 amino acids.

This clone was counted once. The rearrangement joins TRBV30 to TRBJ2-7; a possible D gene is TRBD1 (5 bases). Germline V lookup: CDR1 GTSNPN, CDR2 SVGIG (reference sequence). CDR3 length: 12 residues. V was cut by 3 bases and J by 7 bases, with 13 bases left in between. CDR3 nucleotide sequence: TGTGCCTGGAGCGAGGACACCGGGGAGCAGTACTTC. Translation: CAWSEDTGEQYF.

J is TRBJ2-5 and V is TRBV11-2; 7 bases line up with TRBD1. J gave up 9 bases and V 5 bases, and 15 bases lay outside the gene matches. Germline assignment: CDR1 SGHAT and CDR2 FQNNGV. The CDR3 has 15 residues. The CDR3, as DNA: TGTGCCAGCAGCCGCCCTTTGGGACAGAATCCTTCCCAGTACTTC. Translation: CASSRPLGQNPSQYF.

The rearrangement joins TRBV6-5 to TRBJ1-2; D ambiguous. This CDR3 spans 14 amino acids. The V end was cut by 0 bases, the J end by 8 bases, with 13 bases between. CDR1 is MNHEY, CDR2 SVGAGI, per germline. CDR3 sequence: CASSYSRSGNGYTF. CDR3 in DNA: TGTGCCAGCAGTTACTCAAGATCGGGTAACGGCTACACCTTC.

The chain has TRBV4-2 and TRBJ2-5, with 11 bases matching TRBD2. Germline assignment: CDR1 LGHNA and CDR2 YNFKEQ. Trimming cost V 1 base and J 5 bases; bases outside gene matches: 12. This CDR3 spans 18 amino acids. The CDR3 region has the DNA TGTGCCAGCAGCCAAGCCACTAGCGGGAGCTCCTCTCGGGAGACCCAGTACTTC. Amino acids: CASSQATSGSSSRETQYF.

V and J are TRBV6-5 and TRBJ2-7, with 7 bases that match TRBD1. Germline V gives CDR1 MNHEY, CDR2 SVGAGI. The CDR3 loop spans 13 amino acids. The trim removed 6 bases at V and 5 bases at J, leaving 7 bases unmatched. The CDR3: CASSPRQGNEQYF. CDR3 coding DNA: TGTGCCAGCAGCCCCAGACAGGGTAACGAGCAGTACTTC.

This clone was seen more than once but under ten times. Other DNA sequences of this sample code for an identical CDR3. The CDR3 here is CASSLLPQETQYF. The CDR3 DNA reads as TGTGCCAGCAGCTTACTTCCCCAAGAGACCCAGTACTTC. This chain connects TRBV7-3 to TRBJ2-5, with D unclear. In germline, CDR1 is SGHTA, CDR2 FQGTGA. The CDR3 is 13 amino acids. V was cut by 2 bases and J by 1 base, with 5 bases left in between.

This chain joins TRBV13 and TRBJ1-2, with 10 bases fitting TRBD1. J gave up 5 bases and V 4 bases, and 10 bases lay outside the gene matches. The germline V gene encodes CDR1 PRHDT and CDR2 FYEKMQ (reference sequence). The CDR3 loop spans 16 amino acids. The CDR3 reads CASSYQWDRGLYGYTF. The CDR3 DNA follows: TGTGCCAGCAGCTATCAATGGGACAGGGGATTATATGGCTACACCTTC.

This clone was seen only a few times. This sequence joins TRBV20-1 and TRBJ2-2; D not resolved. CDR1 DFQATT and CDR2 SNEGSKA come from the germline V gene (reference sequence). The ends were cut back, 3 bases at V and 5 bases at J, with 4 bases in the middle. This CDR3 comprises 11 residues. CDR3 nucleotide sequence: TGCAGTGCTAGGGGTACCGGGGAGCTGTTTTTT. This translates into CSARGTGELFF.

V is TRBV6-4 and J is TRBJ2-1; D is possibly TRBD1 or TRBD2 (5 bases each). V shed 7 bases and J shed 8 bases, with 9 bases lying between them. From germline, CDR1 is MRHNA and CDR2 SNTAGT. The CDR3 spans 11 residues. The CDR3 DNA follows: TGTGCCAGCAAGAGAGGGGATGAGCAGTTCTTC. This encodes CASKRGDEQFF.

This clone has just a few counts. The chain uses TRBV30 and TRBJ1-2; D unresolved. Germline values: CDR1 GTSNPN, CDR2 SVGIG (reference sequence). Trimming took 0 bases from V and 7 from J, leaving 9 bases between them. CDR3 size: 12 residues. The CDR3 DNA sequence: TGTGCCTGGAGTGTAGCGAGCGGTGGCTACACCTTC. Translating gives CAWSVASGGYTF.

The CDR3: CSVGGWTQYF. In DNA form, the CDR3 reads TGCAGTGTGGGGGGGTGGACCCAGTACTTC. The V call is TRBV20-1, the J call TRBJ2-5; 7 nucleotides match TRBD2. J gave up 7 bases and V 7 bases, and 3 bases lay outside the gene matches. The CDR3 length is 10 residues. Germline-derived CDR1 and CDR2 are DFQATT and SNEGSKA (reference sequence).

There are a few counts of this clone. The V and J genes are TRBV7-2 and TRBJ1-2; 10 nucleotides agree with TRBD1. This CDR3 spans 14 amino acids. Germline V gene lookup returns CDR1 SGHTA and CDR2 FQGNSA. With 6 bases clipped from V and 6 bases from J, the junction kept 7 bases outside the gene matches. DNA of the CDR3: TGTGCCAGCAGAGTACGGGACAGGGGTGATGGCTACACCTTC. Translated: CASRVRDRGDGYTF.

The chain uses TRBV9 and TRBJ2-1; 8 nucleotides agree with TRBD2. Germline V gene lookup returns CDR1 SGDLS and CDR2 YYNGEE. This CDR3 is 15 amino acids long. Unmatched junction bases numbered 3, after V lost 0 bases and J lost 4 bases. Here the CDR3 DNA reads TGTGCCAGCAGCGTAGTTAGCGGGACTTACAATGAGCAGTTCTTC. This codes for CASSVVSGTYNEQFF. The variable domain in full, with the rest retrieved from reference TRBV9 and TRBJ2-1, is DSGVTQTPKHLITATGQRVTLRCSPRSGDLSVYWYQQSLDQGLQFLIQYYNGEERAKGNILERFSAQQFPDLHSELNLSSLELGDSALYFCASSVVSGTYNEQFFGPGTRLTVL.

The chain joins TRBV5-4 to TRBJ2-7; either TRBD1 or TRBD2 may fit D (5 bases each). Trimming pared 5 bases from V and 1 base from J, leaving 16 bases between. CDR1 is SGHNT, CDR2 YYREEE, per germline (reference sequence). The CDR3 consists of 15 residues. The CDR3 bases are TGTGCCAGCAGACGGACGGGACCGGGGTCCTACGAGCAGTACTTC. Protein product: CASRRTGPGSYEQYF.

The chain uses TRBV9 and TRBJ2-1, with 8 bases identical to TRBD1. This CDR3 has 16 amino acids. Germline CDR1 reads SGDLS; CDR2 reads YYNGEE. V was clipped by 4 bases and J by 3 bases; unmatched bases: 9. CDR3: CASSPRRQGNYNEQFF. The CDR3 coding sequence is TGTGCCAGCAGCCCCCGAAGACAGGGGAACTACAATGAGCAGTTCTTC.

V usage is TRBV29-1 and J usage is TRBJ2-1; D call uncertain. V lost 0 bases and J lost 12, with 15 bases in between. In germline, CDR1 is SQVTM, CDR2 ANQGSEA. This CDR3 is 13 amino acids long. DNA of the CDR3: TGCAGCGTTGAAGATGGGCGAGAGGTGCGGCAGTTCTTC. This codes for CSVEDGREVRQFF.

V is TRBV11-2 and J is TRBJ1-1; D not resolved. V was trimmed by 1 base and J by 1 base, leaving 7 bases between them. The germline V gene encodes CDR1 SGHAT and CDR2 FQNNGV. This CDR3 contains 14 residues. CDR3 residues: CASSLGPRNTEAFF. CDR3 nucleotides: TGTGCCAGCAGCTTAGGCCCTCGGAACACTGAAGCTTTCTTT.

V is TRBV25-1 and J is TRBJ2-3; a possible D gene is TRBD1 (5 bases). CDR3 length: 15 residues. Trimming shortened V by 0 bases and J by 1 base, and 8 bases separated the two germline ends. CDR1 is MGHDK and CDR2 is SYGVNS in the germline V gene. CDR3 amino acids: CASSEYVRGTDTQYF. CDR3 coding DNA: TGTGCCAGCAGTGAATATGTCAGGGGCACAGATACGCAGTATTTT.

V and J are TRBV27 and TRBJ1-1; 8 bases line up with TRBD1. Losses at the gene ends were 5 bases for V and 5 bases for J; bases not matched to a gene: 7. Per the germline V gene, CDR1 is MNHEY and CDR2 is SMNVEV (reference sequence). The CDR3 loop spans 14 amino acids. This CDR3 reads CASSTYTGGTEAFF. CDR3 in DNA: TGTGCCAGCAGTACGTACACAGGGGGAACTGAAGCTTTCTTT.

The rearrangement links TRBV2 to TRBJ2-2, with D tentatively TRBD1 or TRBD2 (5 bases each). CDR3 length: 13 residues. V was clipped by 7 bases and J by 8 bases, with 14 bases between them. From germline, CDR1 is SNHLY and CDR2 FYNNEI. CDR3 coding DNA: TGTGCCAGCAACCCTAGCAGGGTGGGGGAGCTGTTTTTT. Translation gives CASNPSRVGELFF.